The present TCR beta chain was sequenced within a study of blood T cell repertoires in COVID-19 (dated by TCRdb to the early 2020s). For the wider study: Collaborator samples came from the United States, Italy and Spain and covered acute and convalescent phases of COVID-19. The prospective study material was composed of cDNA or gDNA derived from T cells, B-cell-depleted T cells, or PBMCs. Deeply sampled blood TCRbeta repertoires from subjects exposed to, actively infected with, or recovered from COVID-19 were included in the dataset. A freely available public database, intended as a resource for researchers studying the immune response to SARS-CoV-2, is where the repertoires were released. Samples came from the ongoing ImmuneRACE study (first 160 participants) plus 1,254 subjects from 6 global collaborators. Sample metadata almost always included a de-identified subject ID, COVID-19 status, age in years and sex. Where available, HLA class I and class II types were obtained from metadata supplied by the sample provider rather than from assay-based typing. Results the study describes overall, beyond this receptor: The quantity of clinical and demographic metadata differed by source and by participant and was supplied without curation.

TCRbeta CDR3 regions were amplified from genomic DNA using the immunoSEQ Assay, a bias-controlled multiplex PCR. On the authors' methods: The number of nucleated cells in each sample was estimated by amplification of reference gene primers within the assay. To quantify the absolute abundance of each unique TCRbeta CDR3 rearrangement, sequence reads were collapsed and filtered. For each sample, productive Simpson clonality was calculated as the square root of Simpson's diversity index across productive rearrangements. This is the immuneACCESS table as TCRdb keeps it, with only in-frame sequences that have V and J called. A part of the clones is gone; compared with another copy, unresolved V genes explain less than half, and the rest is unexplained. V and J calls and clone size are given by that table; D and trimming were obtained from the DNA. The sample table contains 120,000 or so clones; only one count was recorded for 87% of them. Less than 2.5% of the sample is held by the ten biggest clonotypes.

In regard to this clone: The clone's antigen remains unknown. No much larger clone is present one base from it, and per-base qualities are unavailable.

Each collaborating institution followed its own protocols to collect whole blood in K2EDTA tubes. For TCRbeta analysis, collaborators shipped samples in one of three forms: frozen whole blood, isolated PBMCs, or DNA extracted from either of those sample types. Its CDR3 holds 15 amino acids, cysteine through phenylalanine. Only the CDR3 DNA stays, 45 bases, in frame from base 1. Based on the germline V gene (reference sequence), the CDR1 and CDR2 sequences are LNHDA and SQIVND. V is shortened by 5 bases, J by 2 bases, and the region joining them spans 15 bases. The chain couples TRBV19 to TRBJ1-2, with an unclear D gene assignment. Specimen: peripheral blood. The TCR comes from a woman in her 50s with acute or convalescent COVID-19. The DNA reads as follows: TGTGCCAGTAGTGTAACACATAACGGGAACTATGGCTACACCTTC. Translated, this gives CASSVTHNGNYGYTF.